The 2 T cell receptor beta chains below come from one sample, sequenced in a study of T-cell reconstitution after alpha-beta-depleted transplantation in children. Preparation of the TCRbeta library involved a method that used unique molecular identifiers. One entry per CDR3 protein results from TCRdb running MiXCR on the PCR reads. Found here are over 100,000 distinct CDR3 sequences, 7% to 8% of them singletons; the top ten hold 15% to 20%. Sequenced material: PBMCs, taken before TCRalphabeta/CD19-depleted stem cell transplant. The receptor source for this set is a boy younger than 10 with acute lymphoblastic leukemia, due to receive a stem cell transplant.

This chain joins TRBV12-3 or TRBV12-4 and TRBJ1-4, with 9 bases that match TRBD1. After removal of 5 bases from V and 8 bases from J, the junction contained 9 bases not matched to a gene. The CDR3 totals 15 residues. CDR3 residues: CASSNTGGGKEKLFF. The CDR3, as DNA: TGTGCCAGCAGTAATACAGGGGGCGGAAAGGAAAAACTGTTTTTT.

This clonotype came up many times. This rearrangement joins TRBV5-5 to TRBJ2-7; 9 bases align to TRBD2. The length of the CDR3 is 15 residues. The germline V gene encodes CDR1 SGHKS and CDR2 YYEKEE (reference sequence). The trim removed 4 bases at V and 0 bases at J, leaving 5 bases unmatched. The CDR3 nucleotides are TGTGCCAGCAGCGTTTATAGCGGGGGCTCCTACGAGCAGTACTTC. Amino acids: CASSVYSGGSYEQYF.